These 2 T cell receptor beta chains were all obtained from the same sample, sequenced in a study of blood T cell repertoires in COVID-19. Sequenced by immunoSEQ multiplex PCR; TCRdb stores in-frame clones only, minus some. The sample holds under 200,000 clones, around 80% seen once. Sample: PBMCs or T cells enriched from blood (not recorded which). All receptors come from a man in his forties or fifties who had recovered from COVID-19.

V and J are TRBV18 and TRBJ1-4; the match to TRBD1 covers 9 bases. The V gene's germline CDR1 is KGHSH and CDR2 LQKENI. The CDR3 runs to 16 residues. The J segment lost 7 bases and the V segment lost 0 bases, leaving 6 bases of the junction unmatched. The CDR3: CASSPPTGTGIEKLFF. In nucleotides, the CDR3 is TGTGCCAGCTCACCACCAACCGGGACAGGGATTGAAAAACTGTTTTTT. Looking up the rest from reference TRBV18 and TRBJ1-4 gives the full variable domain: NAGVMQNPRHLVRRRGQEARLRCSPMKGHSHVYWYRQLPEEGLKFMVYLQKENIIDESGMPKERFSAEFPKEGPSILRIQQVVRGDSAAYFCASSPPTGTGIEKLFFGSGTQLSVL.

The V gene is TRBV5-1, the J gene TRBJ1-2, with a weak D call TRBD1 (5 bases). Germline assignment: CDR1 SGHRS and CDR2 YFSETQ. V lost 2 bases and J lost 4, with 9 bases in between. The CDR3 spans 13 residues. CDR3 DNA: TGCGCCAGCAGCTTAGACAGCCGCTATGGCTACACCTTC. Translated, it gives CASSLDSRYGYTF.